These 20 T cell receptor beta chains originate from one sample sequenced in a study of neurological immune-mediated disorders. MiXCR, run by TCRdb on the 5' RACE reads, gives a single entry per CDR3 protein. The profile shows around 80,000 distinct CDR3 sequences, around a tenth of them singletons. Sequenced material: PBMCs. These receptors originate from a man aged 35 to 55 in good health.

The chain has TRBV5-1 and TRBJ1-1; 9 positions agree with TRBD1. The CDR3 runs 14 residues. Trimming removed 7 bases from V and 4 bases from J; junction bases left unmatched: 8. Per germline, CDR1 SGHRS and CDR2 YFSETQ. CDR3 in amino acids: CASPVGDRVTEAFF. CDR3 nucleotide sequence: TGCGCCAGCCCTGTTGGGGACAGGGTCACTGAAGCTTTCTTT.

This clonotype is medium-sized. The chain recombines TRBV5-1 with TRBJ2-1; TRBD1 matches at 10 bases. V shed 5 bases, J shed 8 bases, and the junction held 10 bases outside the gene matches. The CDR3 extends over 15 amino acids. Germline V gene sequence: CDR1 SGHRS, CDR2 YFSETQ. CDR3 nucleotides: TGCGCCAGCAGACATGCCGGGACAGGGGCCCATGAGCAGTTCTTC. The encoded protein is CASRHAGTGAHEQFF.

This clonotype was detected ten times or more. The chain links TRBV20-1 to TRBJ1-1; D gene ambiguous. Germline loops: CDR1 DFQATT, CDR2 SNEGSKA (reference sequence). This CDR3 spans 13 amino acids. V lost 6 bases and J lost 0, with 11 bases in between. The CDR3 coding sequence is TGCAGTGCCATTCAACTCATGAACACTGAAGCTTTCTTT. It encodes CSAIQLMNTEAFF.

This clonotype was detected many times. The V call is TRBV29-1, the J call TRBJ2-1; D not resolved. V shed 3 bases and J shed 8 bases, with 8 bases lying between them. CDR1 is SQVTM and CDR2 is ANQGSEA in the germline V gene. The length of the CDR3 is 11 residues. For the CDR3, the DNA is TGCAGCGTTGAGGAGCTTGATGAGCAGTTCTTC. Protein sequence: CSVEELDEQFF.

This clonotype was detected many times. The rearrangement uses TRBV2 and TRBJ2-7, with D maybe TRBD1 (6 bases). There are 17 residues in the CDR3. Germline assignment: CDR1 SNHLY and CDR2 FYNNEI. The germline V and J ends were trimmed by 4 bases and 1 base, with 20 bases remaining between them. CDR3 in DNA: TGTGCCAGCAGTGGGGAACGTCCGGGACACAGTTCCTACGAGCAGTACTTC. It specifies CASSGERPGHSSYEQYF.

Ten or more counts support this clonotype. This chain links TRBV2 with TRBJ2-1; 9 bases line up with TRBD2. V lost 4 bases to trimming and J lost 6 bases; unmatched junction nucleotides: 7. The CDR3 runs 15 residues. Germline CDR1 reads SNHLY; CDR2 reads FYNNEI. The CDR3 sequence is CASSARTSAINEQFF. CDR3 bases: TGTGCCAGCAGTGCACGGACTAGCGCGATCAATGAGCAGTTCTTC.

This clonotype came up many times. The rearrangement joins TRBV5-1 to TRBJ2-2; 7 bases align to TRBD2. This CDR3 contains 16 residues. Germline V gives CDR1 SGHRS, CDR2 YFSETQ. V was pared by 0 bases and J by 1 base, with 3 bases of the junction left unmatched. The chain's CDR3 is CASSLVVAGNTGELFF. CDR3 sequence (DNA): TGCGCCAGCAGCTTGGTGGTAGCGGGGAACACCGGGGAGCTGTTTTTT.

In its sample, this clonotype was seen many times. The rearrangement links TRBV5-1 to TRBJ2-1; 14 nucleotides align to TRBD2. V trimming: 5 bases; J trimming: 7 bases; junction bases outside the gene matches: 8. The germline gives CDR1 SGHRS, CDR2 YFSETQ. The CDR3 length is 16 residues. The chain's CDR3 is CASRPTGTSGGNEQFF. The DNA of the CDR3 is TGCGCCAGCAGGCCCACCGGGACTAGCGGGGGAAATGAGCAGTTCTTC.

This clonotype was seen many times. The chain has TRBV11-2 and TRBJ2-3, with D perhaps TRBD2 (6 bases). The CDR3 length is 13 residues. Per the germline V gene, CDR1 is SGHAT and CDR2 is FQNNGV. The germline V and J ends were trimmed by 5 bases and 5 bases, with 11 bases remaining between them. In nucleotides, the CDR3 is TGTGCCAGCAGCCCAACCGGGGGAGATACGCAGTATTTT. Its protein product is CASSPTGGDTQYF. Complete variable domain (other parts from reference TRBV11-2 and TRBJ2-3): EAGVAQSPRYKIIEKRQSVAFWCNPISGHATLYWYQQILGQGPKLLIQFQNNGVVDDSQLPKDRFSAERLKGVDSTLKIQPAKLEDSAVYLCASSPTGGDTQYFGPGTRLTVL.

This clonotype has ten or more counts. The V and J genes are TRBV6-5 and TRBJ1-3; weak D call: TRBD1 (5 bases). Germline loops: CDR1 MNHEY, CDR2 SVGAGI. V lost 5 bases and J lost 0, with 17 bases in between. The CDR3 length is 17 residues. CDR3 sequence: CASSRDFPVASGNTIYF. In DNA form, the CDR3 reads TGTGCCAGCAGTCGGGACTTTCCCGTGGCCTCTGGAAACACCATATATTTT.

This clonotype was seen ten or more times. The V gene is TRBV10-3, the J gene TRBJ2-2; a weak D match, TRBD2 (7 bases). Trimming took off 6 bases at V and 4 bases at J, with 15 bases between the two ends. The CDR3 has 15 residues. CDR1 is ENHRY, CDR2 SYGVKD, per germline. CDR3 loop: CAIRKGGASTGELFF. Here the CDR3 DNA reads TGTGCCATCAGGAAAGGGGGGGCGAGCACCGGGGAGCTGTTTTTT.

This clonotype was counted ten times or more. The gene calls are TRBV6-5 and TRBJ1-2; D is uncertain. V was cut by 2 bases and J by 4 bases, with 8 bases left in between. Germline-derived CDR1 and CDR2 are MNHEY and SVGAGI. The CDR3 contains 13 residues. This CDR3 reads CASSYPGSYGYTF. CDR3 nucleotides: TGTGCCAGCAGTTACCCGGGCAGCTATGGCTACACCTTC.

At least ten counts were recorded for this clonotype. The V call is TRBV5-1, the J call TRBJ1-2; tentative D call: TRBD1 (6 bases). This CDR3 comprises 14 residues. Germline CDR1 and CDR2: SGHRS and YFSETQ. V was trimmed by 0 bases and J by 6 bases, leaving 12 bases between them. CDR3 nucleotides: TGCGCCAGCAGCTTGGAAGGACAGCCAGATGGCTACACCTTC. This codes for CASSLEGQPDGYTF. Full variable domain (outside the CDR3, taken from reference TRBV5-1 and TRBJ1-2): KAGVTQTPRYLIKTRGQQVTLSCSPISGHRSVSWYQQTPGQGLQFLFEYFSETQRNKGNFPGRFSGRQFSNSRSEMNVSTLELGDSALYLCASSLEGQPDGYTFGSGTRLTVV.

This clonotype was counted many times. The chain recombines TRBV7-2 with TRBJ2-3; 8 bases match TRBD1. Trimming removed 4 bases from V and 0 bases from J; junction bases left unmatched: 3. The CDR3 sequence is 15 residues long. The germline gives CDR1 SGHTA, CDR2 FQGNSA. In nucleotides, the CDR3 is TGTGCCAGCAGCTCCGGACAGGGAAGCACAGATACGCAGTATTTT. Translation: CASSSGQGSTDTQYF.

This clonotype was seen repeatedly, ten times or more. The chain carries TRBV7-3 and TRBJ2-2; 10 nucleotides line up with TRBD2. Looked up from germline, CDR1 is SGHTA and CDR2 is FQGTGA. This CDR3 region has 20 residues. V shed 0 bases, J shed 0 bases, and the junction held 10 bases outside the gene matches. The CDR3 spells CASSLTGRLAGATNTGELFF. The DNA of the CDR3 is TGTGCCAGCAGCTTAACGGGTCGGCTAGCGGGGGCCACGAACACCGGGGAGCTGTTTTTT. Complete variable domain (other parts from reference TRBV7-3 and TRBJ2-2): GAGVSQTPSNKVTEKGKYVELRCDPISGHTALYWYRQSLGQGPEFLIYFQGTGAADDSGLPNDRFFAVRPEGSVSTLKIQRTERGDSAVYLCASSLTGRLAGATNTGELFFGEGSRLTVL.

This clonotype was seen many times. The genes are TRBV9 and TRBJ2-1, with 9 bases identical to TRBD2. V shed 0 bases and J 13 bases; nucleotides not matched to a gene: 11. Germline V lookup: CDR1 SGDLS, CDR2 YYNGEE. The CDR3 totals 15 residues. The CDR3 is CASSVVAAGGVEQFF. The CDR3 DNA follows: TGTGCCAGCAGCGTAGTGGCAGCGGGGGGAGTAGAACAGTTCTTC.

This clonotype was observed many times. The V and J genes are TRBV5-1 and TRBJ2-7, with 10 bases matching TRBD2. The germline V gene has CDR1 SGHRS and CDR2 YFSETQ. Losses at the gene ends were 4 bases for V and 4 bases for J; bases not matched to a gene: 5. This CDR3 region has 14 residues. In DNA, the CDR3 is TGCGCCAGCAGCCCAAGCGGGGGGGTTTACGAGCAGTACTTC. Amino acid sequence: CASSPSGGVYEQYF.

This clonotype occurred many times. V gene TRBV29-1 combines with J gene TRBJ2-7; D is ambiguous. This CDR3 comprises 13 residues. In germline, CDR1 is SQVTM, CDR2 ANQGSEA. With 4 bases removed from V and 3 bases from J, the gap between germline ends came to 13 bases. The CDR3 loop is CSVAQGWGYEQYF. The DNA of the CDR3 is TGCAGCGTTGCCCAAGGCTGGGGCTACGAGCAGTACTTC.

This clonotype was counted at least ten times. The DNA for the CDR3 is TGTGCCATCAGTGAGTCTCACGGGCCAGAGACCCAGTACTTC. Its protein is CAISESHGPETQYF. The chain uses TRBV10-3 and TRBJ2-5; D ambiguous. The CDR3 has 14 amino acids. The ends were cut back, 0 bases at V and 4 bases at J, with 9 bases in the middle. Germline CDR1 and CDR2: ENHRY and SYGVKD.

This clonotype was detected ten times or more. CDR3: CASSTRLSNEQFF. The CDR3 bases are TGTGCCAGCAGCACCCGGTTGTCCAATGAGCAGTTCTTC. The gene calls are TRBV7-2 and TRBJ2-1; the D is unclear. Trimming removed 5 bases from V and 6 bases from J, with 11 bases in between. Germline lookup yields CDR1 SGHTA and CDR2 FQGNSA. This CDR3 region has 13 residues.